The source of this T cell receptor beta chain is a study of T cells in Graves' hyperthyroidism and ophthalmopathy (dated by TCRdb to between 2018 and 2021). Broadly, across the study: Peripheral blood was sampled at the time of initial diagnosis, prior to any treatment. Once sampling was done, hyperthyroidism patients were given methimazole at a starting dose of 30 mg daily, whereas ophthalmopathy patients were given high-dose intravenous methylprednisolone. For training and testing, the 100 or so patients in the discovery cohort were randomly divided in a 7:3 ratio. According to the paper, TCR Vbeta CDR3 sequencing was carried out on 135 peripheral blood samples, which came from fewer than 50 ophthalmopathy, about 75 hyperthyroidism and around 17 progressor patients. In several Graves' hyperthyroidism patients, the study also compared T-cell repertoires from thyroid tissue with T-cell repertoires from blood. To identify TCR V-J signatures that set the groups apart, the researchers used a discovery cohort of 95 to 100 patients, made up of under 45 with Graves' ophthalmopathy and about 55 with stable Graves' hyperthyroidism. Prospective prediction of ophthalmopathy was tested in an independent validation cohort consisting of fewer than 20 hyperthyroidism patients and over 15 patients who later progressed to ophthalmopathy.

Details on this clonotype: Its recognized antigen is unknown. No much larger clonotype is one base removed from it; base qualities were not supplied.

Clipping removes 4 bases from V and 5 bases from J, with 10 as the unmatched junction base count. Reading the germline V gene gives CDR1 KGHDR and CDR2 SFDVKD. CDR3 length: 17 amino acids, cysteine to phenylalanine. The retained sequence is limited to the CDR3, 51 bases, with the frame set at the first base. Graves' hyperthyroidism was defined as stable when no progression to ophthalmopathy occurred over 18 months of follow-up. Hyperthyroidism patients were newly diagnosed, with disease duration under 2 months, and aged 18 to 65 years. Exclusion was applied to patients with uncontrolled infections, other autoimmune diseases, pregnancy or lactation. Clinical symptoms, serum thyroxine and TRAb, thyroid ultrasound, and orbital computed tomography formed the basis for the diagnoses. PBMCs were separated from 10 ml of fresh peripheral blood using Ficoll-Paque density gradient centrifugation. Trizol reagent was used to extract total RNA, and RNA quality was then checked on an Agilent 2100 Bioanalyzer.

The investigation overall reported the following: In cross-validation, a model built on a 13 V-J signature told ophthalmopathy apart from stable hyperthyroidism with approximately 90% sensitivity and approximately 81% specificity, and in testing the same model reached 80%/75%. No statistical method was used to set the sample size in advance, and investigators knew the group allocation. Most expanded thyroid clonotypes (frequency above 0.001) were also detected in blood, a finding suggesting that blood repertoires may reflect thyroid immune responses. In validation, progression to ophthalmopathy was predicted by the model with more than 65% sensitivity and 72.22% specificity, a median of approximately 6.5 months before onset.

The TCR beta CDR3 regions were amplified from the RNA transcripts. A first-round RT-PCR of the TCR CDR3 used the HTBI primer set with the Qiagen OneStep RT-PCR kit. The libraries were constructed in a second round of multiplex PCR and then size-selected and purified. Sequencing of the libraries was done on an Illumina HiSeq2000 using paired-end 100 bp reads. For the original study's pipeline: SOAPnuke was used to process the raw data, throwing out any read that contained adapters or uncalled bases, had a mean Phred below 15, or lacked an exact constant-primer or identifier match. High-quality paired reads were merged with COPE v1.2.5, and unique nucleotide sequences were defined as clonotypes. MiTCR v1.1 was used to align clonotypes to the IMGT TRBV, TRBD and TRBJ reference segments. The analysis was restricted to V-J combinations with a frequency above 0.0001, which together covered 99.2% of the repertoires. The TCS score was defined as the ratio of F50 (clonal expansion) to E x V (chaos), calculated using BLOSUM62-based TCRdist between CDR3 peptides within each V-J. Welch's t-statistics and random forest reduced fewer than 600 V-J features to 13, which were used in a naive Bayes classifier (R e1071). TCRdb trimmed the raw reads at Q25, called clones with MiXCR and kept productive beta chains. Entries are consolidated by CDR3 protein sequence, retaining the most common genes and DNA. The authors' filters were not applied to this entry. For this sample there are about 500,000 distinct CDR3 sequences; around 15% appear just once. Less than 20% of the sample comes from the top ten.

The sequence derives from a woman between 18 and 29 years old with Graves' hyperthyroidism. Material: blood. The chain links TRBV24-1 with TRBJ2-2; 9 of the junction bases match TRBD1. The DNA sequence is TGTGCCACCAGTGAACGCGGACAGGGGTTGGGAACCGGGGAGCTGTTTTTT. Its translation is CATSERGQGLGTGELFF.